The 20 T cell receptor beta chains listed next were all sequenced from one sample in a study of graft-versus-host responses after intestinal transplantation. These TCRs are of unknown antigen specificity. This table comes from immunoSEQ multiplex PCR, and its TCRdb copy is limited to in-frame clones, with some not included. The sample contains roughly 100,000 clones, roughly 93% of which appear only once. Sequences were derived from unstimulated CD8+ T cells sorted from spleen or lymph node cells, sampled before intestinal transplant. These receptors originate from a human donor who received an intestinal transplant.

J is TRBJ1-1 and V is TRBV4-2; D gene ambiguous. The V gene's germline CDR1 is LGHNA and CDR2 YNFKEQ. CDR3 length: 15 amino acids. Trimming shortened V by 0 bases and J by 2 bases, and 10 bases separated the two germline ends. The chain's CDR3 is CASSQDPTSNTEAFF. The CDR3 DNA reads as TGTGCCAGCAGCCAAGACCCCACCAGTAACACTGAAGCTTTCTTT.

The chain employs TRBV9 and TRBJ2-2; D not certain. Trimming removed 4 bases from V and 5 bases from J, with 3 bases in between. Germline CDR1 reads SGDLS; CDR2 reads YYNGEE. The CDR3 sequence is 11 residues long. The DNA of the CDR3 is TGTGCCAGCAGCACTACCGGGGAGCTGTTTTTT. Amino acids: CASSTTGELFF.

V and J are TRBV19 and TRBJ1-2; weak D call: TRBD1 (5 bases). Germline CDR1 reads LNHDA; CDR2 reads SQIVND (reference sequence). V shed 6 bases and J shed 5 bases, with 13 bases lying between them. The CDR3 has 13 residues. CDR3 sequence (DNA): TGTGCCAGTAGCCCGGGACTCAGTTATGGCTACACCTTC. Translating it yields CASSPGLSYGYTF. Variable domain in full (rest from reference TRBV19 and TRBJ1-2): DGGITQSPKYLFRKEGQNVTLSCEQNLNHDAMYWYRQDPGQGLRLIYYSQIVNDFQKGDIAEGYSVSREKKESFPLTVTSAQKNPTAFYLCASSPGLSYGYTFGSGTRLTVV.

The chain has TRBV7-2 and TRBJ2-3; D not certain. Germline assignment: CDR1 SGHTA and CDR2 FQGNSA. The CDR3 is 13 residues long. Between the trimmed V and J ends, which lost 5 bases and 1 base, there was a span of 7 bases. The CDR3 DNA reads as TGTGCCAGCAGCCAACATCGCACAGATACGCAGTATTTT. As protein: CASSQHRTDTQYF.

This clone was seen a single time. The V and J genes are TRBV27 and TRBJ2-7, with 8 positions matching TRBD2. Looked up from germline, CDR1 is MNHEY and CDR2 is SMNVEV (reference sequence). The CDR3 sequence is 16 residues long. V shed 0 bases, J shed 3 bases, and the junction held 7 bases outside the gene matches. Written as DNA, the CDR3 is TGTGCCAGCAGTTTATCTCCGGGGGGGACCCTCTACGAGCAGTACTTC. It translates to CASSLSPGGTLYEQYF.

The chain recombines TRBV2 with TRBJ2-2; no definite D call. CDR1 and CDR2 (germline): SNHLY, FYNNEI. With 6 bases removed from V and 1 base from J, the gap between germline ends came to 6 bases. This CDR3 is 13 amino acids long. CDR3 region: CASRDGNTGELFF. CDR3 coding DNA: TGTGCCAGCAGGGACGGGAACACCGGGGAGCTGTTTTTT.

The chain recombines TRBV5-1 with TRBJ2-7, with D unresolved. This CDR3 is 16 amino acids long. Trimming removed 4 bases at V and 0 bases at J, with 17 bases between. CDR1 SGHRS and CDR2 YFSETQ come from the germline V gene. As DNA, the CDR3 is TGCGCCAGCAGCACAAGCTCGGGTAGTGACTCCTACGAGCAGTACTTC. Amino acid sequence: CASSTSSGSDSYEQYF.

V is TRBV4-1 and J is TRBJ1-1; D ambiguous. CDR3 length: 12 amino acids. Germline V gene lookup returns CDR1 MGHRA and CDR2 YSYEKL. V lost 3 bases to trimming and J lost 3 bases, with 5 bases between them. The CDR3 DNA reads TGCGCCAGCAGCCACCCAGACACTGAAGCTTTCTTT. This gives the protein CASSHPDTEAFF.

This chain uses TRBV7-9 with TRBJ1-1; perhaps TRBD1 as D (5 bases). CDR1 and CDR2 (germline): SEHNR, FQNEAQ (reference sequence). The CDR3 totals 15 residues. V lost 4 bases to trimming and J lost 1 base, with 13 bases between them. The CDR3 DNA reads TGTGCCAGCAGCTCTTTTATCGGGGGGAACACTGAAGCTTTCTTT. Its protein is CASSSFIGGNTEAFF. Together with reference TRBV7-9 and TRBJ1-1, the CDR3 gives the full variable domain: DTGVSQNPRHKITKRGQNVTFRCDPISEHNRLYWYRQTLGQGPEFLTYFQNEAQLEKSRLLSDRFSAERPKGSFSTLEIQRTEQGDSAMYLCASSSFIGGNTEAFFGQGTRLTVV.

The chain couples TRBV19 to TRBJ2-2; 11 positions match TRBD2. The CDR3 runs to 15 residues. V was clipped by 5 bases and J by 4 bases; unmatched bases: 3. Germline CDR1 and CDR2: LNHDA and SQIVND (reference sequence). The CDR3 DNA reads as TGTGCCAGTAGTTTCGGGACTAGCGGCACCGGGGAGCTGTTTTTT. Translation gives CASSFGTSGTGELFF.

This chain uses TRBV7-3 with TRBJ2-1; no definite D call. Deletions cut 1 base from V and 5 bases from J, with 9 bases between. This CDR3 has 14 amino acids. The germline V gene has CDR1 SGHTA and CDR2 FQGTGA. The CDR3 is CASSLSRLDNEQFF. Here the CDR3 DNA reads TGTGCCAGCAGCTTAAGTCGGCTAGACAATGAGCAGTTCTTC.

In DNA, the CDR3 is TGTGCCAGCTCACCAGATATTAACGCTGACTATGGCTACACCTTC. It translates to CASSPDINADYGYTF. The rearrangement links TRBV18 to TRBJ1-2; D not certain. With 2 bases removed from V and 3 bases from J, the gap between germline ends came to 13 bases. Germline V gene lookup returns CDR1 KGHSH and CDR2 LQKENI. This CDR3 is built from 15 residues.

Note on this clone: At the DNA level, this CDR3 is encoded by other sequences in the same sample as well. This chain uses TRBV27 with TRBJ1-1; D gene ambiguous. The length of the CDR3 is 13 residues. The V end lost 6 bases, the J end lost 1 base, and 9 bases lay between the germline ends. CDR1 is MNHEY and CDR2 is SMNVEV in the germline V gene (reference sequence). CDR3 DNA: TGTGCCAGCAGCCAACTCGGGAACACTGAAGCTTTCTTT. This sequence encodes CASSQLGNTEAFF.

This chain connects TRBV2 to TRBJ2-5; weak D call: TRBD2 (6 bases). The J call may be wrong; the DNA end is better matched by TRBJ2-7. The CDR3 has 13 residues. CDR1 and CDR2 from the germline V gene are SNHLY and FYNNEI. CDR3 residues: CASSGDFTYEQYF. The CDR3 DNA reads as TGTGCCAGCAGCGGGGACTTTACCTACGAGCAGTACTTC.

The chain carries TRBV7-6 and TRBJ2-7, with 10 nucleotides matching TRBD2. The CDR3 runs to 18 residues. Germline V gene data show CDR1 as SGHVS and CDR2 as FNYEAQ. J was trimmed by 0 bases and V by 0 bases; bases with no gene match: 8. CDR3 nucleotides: TGTGCCAGCAGCTTAGCCTGGACTAGCGGACCGAGCTCCTACGAGCAGTACTTC. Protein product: CASSLAWTSGPSSYEQYF. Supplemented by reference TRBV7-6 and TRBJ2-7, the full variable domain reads GAGVSQSPRYKVTKRGQDVALRCDPISGHVSLYWYRQALGQGPEFLTYFNYEAQQDKSGLPNDRFSAERPEGSISTLTIQRTEQRDSAMYRCASSLAWTSGPSSYEQYFGPGTRLTVT.

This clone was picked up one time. CDR3 DNA: TGTGCCAGAGGAGGACCGACTAATGAAAAACTGTTTTTT. As protein: CARGGPTNEKLFF. The chain combines TRBV2 with TRBJ1-4; D is ambiguous. This CDR3 comprises 13 residues. V was shortened by 9 bases and J by 2 bases, with 10 bases between the two germline ends. Per germline, CDR1 SNHLY and CDR2 FYNNEI.

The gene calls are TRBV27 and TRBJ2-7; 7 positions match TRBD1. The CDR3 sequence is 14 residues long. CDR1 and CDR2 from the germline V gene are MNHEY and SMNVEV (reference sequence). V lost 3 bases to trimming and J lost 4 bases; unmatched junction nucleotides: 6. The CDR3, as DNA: TGTGCCAGCAGTTTTAGACAGGGTTATTACGAGCAGTACTTC. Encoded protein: CASSFRQGYYEQYF.

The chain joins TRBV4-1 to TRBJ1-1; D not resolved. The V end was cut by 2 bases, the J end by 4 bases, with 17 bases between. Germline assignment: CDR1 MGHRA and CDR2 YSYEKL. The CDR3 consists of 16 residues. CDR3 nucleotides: TGCGCCAGCAGCCAACTTGTAGGTACCCTCCTCACTGAAGCTTTCTTT. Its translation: CASSQLVGTLLTEAFF.

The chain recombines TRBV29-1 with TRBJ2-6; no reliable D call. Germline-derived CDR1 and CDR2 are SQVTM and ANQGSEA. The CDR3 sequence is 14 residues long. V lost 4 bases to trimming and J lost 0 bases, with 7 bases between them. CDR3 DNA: TGCAGCGTTGCGAGTGACTCTGGGGCCAACGTCCTGACTTTC. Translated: CSVASDSGANVLTF.

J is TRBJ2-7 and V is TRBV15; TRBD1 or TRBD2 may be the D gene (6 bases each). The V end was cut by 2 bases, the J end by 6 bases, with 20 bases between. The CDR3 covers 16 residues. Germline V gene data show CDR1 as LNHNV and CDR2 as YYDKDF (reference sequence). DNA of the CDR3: TGTGCCACCAGCAGATCCCGTGGGGGGCGCTTAGGCGAGCAGTACTTC. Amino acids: CATSRSRGGRLGEQYF. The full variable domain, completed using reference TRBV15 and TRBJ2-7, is DAMVIQNPRYQVTQFGKPVTLSCSQTLNHNVMYWYQQKSSQAPKLLFHYYDKDFNNEADTPDNFQSRRPNTSFCFLDIRSPGLGDTAMYLCATSRSRGGRLGEQYFGPGTRLTVT.